This T cell receptor beta chain is drawn from a study of blood T cell repertoires in COVID-19. About the study: Samples came from the United States, Italy and Spain, spanning acute and convalescent COVID-19. T cells, B-cell-depleted T cells, or PBMCs supplied cDNA or gDNA.

Original processing notes: Amplification with reference gene primers provided the estimates of nucleated cell counts. Libraries were prepared by immunoSEQ multiplex PCR; TCRdb keeps only in-frame clonotypes and omits some of them. That table furnishes V, J and clone size, whereas the DNA furnished D and trimming. The table lists 180,000 or so clones, about 86% of them singletons. The CDR3 has 14 residues. V gave up 7 bases and J gave up 2 bases, with 14 bases separating them. CDR1 is LNHDA, CDR2 SQIVND, per germline (reference sequence). The specimen sequenced was peripheral blood. This clonotype was obtained from a man aged 18 to 29 with acute or convalescent COVID-19. V gene TRBV19 combines with J gene TRBJ1-2; unclear D gene. This CDR3 reads CASTSRRGNYGYTF. The CDR3 nucleotides read TGTGCCAGTACCTCAAGGCGGGGAAACTATGGCTACACCTTC.